This TCR beta chain appears in the sequencing data of a study of blood T cell repertoires in COVID-19. On the study more broadly: Sample material is recorded as cDNA or gDNA derived from T cells, B-cell-depleted T cells, or PBMCs.

This clone was seen only once. Each recovered donor of Cohort 3 presented with two negative PCRs, clearance, or symptom resolution. Generated by immunoSEQ multiplex PCR, the TCRdb table keeps only in-frame clones and is missing some. In the table there are fewer than 200,000 clones, less than 85% of which are singletons. The sequencing input was PBMCs or T cells enriched from blood (not recorded which). This clonotype originated in a man aged 55-75 years who had recovered from COVID-19.

Here the CDR3 DNA reads TGTGCCAGCAGTTTTGGGGGCGTTGGTGAAAAACTGTTTTTT. Protein product: CASSFGGVGEKLFF. The chain links TRBV27 to TRBJ1-4; maybe TRBD1 (6 bases). CDR1 MNHEY and CDR2 SMNVEV come from the germline V gene (reference sequence). The V end lost 3 bases, the J end lost 7 bases, and 12 bases lay between the germline ends. This CDR3 has 14 residues.